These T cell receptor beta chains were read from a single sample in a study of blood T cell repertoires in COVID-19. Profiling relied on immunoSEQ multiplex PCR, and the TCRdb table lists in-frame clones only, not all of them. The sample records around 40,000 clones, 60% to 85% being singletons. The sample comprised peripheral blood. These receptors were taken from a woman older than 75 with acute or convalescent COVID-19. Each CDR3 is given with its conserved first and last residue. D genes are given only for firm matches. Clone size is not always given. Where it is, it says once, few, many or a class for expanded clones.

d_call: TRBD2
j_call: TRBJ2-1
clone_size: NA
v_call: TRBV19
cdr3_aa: CASSALAGGWNEQFF
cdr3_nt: TGTGCCAGTAGTGCCCTAGCGGGAGGATGGAATGAGCAGTTCTTC

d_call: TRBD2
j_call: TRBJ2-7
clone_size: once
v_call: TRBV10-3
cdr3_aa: CAIRGGLAGVYEQYF
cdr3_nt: TGTGCCATCAGGGGGGGACTAGCGGGAGTTTACGAGCAGTACTTC

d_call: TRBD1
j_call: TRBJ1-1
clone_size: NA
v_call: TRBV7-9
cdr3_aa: CASSPGTGVREAFF
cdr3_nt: TGTGCCAGCAGCCCCGGGACAGGGGTTCGGGAAGCTTTCTTT

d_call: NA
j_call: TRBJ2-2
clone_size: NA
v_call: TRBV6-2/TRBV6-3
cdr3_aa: CASSRGQLTGELFF
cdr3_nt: TGTGCCAGCAGTAGGGGTCAGCTCACCGGGGAGCTGTTTTTT

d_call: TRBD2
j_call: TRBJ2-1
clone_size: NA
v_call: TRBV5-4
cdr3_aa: CASSIGTSGRASSYNEQFF
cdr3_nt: TGTGCCAGCAGCATAGGGACTAGCGGGAGGGCGAGCTCCTACAATGAGCAGTTCTTC

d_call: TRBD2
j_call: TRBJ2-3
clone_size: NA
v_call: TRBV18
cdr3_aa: CASSPLLAGDSDTQYF
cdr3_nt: TGTGCCAGCTCACCGCTACTAGCGGGAGACTCAGATACGCAGTATTTT

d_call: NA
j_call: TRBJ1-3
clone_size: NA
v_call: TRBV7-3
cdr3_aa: CASSPGGNTIYF
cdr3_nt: TGTGCCAGCAGCCCCGGGGGAAACACCATATATTTT

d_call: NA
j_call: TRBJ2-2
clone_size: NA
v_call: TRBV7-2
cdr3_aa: CASSRGVASNTGELFF
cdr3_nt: TGTGCCAGCAGCCGCGGAGTAGCGTCGAACACCGGGGAGCTGTTTTTT

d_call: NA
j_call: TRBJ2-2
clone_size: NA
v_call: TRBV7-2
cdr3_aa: CASSYRVSGELFF
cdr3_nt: TGTGCCAGCAGTTACAGGGTTTCCGGGGAGCTGTTTTTT

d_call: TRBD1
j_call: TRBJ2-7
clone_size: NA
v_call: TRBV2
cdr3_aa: CASSDSRGYSYEQYF
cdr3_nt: TGTGCCAGCAGTGACAGCAGGGGGTACTCCTACGAGCAGTACTTC